These 23 T cell receptor beta chains were sequenced from one sample in a study of blood T cell repertoires in COVID-19. Sequencing was performed with immunoSEQ multiplex PCR; in TCRdb, only in-frame clones are kept and a portion is missing. In the table there are under 100,000 clones, approximately 85% of which are singletons. The sequenced sample was peripheral blood. Receptor source: a woman over 75 with COVID-19, enrolled during active disease.

This clone was detected once. The chain joins TRBV7-2 to TRBJ1-5; TRBD1 matches 8 bases. Per the germline V gene, CDR1 is SGHTA and CDR2 is FQGNSA. This CDR3 has 15 amino acids. V gave up 1 base and J gave up 5 bases; unmatched junction bases: 4. CDR3 sequence reads: CASSLGSGGYQPQHF. The CDR3 nucleotides read TGTGCCAGCAGCTTAGGGTCAGGGGGCTATCAGCCCCAGCATTTT.

The genes are TRBV9 and TRBJ2-1; 8 bases agree with TRBD2. The CDR3 length is 14 residues. The V gene end was trimmed by 0 bases and the J gene end by 6 bases; junction bases not matched to a gene: 2. From germline, CDR1 is SGDLS and CDR2 YYNGEE. The CDR3 region is CASSVAGGSNEQFF. For the CDR3, the DNA is TGTGCCAGCAGCGTAGCGGGAGGGTCCAATGAGCAGTTCTTC.

With regard to this clone: The sample holds other DNA sequences that translate to the same CDR3. V is TRBV4-2 and J is TRBJ1-1, with unresolved D. Trimming stripped 1 base from V and 1 base from J, with 7 bases between. This CDR3 spans 14 amino acids. Germline CDR1 reads LGHNA; CDR2 reads YNFKEQ. CDR3 protein: CASSQVGGNTEAFF. The CDR3 DNA follows: TGTGCCAGCAGCCAAGTTGGCGGGAACACTGAAGCTTTCTTT.

The chain recombines TRBV15 with TRBJ2-5; TRBD2 matches at 8 bases. Unmatched junction bases numbered 10, after V lost 3 bases and J lost 7 bases. The CDR3 spans 15 residues. Germline loops: CDR1 LNHNV, CDR2 YYDKDF (reference sequence). CDR3: CATSRVGGLAGTQYF. The CDR3 nucleotides are TGTGCCACCAGCAGGGTTGGCGGACTAGCCGGGACCCAGTACTTC.

The rearrangement joins TRBV7-2 to TRBJ1-2; D is unresolved. Trimming took 7 bases from V and 4 from J, leaving 16 bases between them. CDR3 size: 14 residues. In germline, CDR1 is SGHTA, CDR2 FQGNSA. The CDR3 bases are TGTGCCAGCACCAATTCCGGGGAGAGCTATGGCTACACCTTC. This encodes CASTNSGESYGYTF. Full variable domain (rest looked up from reference TRBV7-2 and TRBJ1-2): GAGVSQSPSNKVTEKGKDVELRCDPISGHTALYWYRQSLGQGLEFLIYFQGNSAPDKSGLPSDRFSAERTGGSVSTLTIQRTQQEDSAVYLCASTNSGESYGYTFGSGTRLTVV.

The J gene is TRBJ2-7, the V gene TRBV30, with TRBD2 identical over 7 bases. Germline assignment: CDR1 GTSNPN and CDR2 SVGIG (reference sequence). This CDR3 comprises 13 residues. Trimming took 0 bases from V and 8 from J; bases not matched to a gene: 7. CDR3 protein: CAWSVSGGSKQYF. The CDR3 DNA follows: TGTGCCTGGAGTGTCTCCGGGGGGAGCAAGCAGTACTTC. The variable domain in full, with the rest retrieved from reference TRBV30 and TRBJ2-7, is SQTIHQWPATLVQPVGSPLSLECTVEGTSNPNLYWYRQAAGRGLQLLFYSVGIGQISSEVPQNLSASRPQDRQFILSSKKLLLSDSGFYLCAWSVSGGSKQYFGPGTRLTVT.

The chain joins TRBV6-6 to TRBJ2-7, with TRBD1 identical over 7 bases. J gave up 2 bases and V 6 bases, and 7 bases lay outside the gene matches. Germline CDR1 is MNHNY and CDR2 is SVGAGI (reference sequence). The CDR3 contains 14 residues. The CDR3: CASSHRDRAYEQYF. CDR3 nucleotide sequence: TGTGCCAGCAGCCACCGGGACAGAGCCTACGAGCAGTACTTC.

This clone was detected once. The DNA for the CDR3 is TGTGCCACCGGTCGCAGGGGGATTTTTGGCTACACCTTC. Its translation: CATGRRGIFGYTF. J is TRBJ1-2 and V is TRBV15; 7 bases are a match to TRBD1. The germline V gene has CDR1 LNHNV and CDR2 YYDKDF (reference sequence). V was pared by 8 bases and J by 7 bases, with 10 bases of the junction left unmatched. The length of the CDR3 is 13 residues.

The V gene is TRBV19, the J gene TRBJ2-5; 8 bases are shared with TRBD1. Germline-derived CDR1 and CDR2 are LNHDA and SQIVND (reference sequence). The CDR3 covers 14 residues. Trimming took 7 bases from V and 0 from J; bases not matched to a gene: 4. The CDR3 region is CASTRTGYQETQYF. CDR3 DNA sequence: TGTGCCAGTACCCGGACAGGGTACCAAGAGACCCAGTACTTC.

The table lists this clone with a few counts. The genes are TRBV19 and TRBJ2-7; 8 nucleotides line up with TRBD1. V lost 5 bases to trimming and J lost 3 bases; unmatched junction nucleotides: 6. The CDR3 has 14 residues. Germline CDR1 reads LNHDA; CDR2 reads SQIVND (reference sequence). In nucleotides, the CDR3 is TGTGCCAGTAGTCTTGGGACAGGATTCTACGAGCAGTACTTC. This gives the protein CASSLGTGFYEQYF. Variable domain in full (rest from reference TRBV19 and TRBJ2-7): DGGITQSPKYLFRKEGQNVTLSCEQNLNHDAMYWYRQDPGQGLRLIYYSQIVNDFQKGDIAEGYSVSREKKESFPLTVTSAQKNPTAFYLCASSLGTGFYEQYFGPGTRLTVT.

V gene TRBV27 combines with J gene TRBJ2-7; TRBD2 is a possible D gene (6 bases). V was pared by 5 bases and J by 3 bases, with 20 bases between. This CDR3 spans 16 amino acids. From germline, CDR1 is MNHEY and CDR2 SMNVEV (reference sequence). The CDR3 region has the DNA TGTGCCAGCAGTCCCCAAGGAGGGATCGGTTTCTACGAGCAGTACTTC. Translation: CASSPQGGIGFYEQYF.

The table lists this clone with a count of one. The rearrangement links TRBV21-1 to TRBJ2-4; TRBD1 is the table's D call, not checked against the DNA. TRBV21-1 is a documented pseudogene. This CDR3 has 19 amino acids. The CDR3 here is CASSPPRETGGSPKNIQYF. In nucleotides, the CDR3 is TGTGCCAGCAGCCCCCCCCGAGAGACAGGGGGCTCCCCGAAAAACATTCAGTACTTC.

With respect to this clone: One junction end does not reproduce the germline sequence, and a read error may be involved. The chain carries TRBV7-7 and TRBJ2-5, with 11 positions matching TRBD2. The CDR3 is 14 residues long. In germline, CDR1 is SSHAT, CDR2 FNYEAQ (reference sequence). In DNA, the CDR3 is TGTGCTAGCAGCTTAGCCGCTAGCGGGGGGATCCAGTACTTC. Protein sequence: CASSLAASGGIQYF.

V is TRBV6-5 and J is TRBJ2-7; TRBD1 aligns across 11 bases. Per the germline V gene, CDR1 is MNHEY and CDR2 is SVGAGI. Trimming cost V 11 bases and J 6 bases; bases outside gene matches: 9. CDR3 size: 13 residues. CDR3 nucleotide sequence: TGTGCCGGCGAGGACAGGGGGCGCCTCGAGCAGTACTTC. This sequence encodes CAGEDRGRLEQYF.

This chain joins TRBV4-3 and TRBJ2-5; D might be TRBD2 (7 bases). The V end was cut by 4 bases, the J end by 4 bases, with 13 bases between. The CDR3 sequence is 14 residues long. Germline V CDR1 and CDR2: LGHNA, YSLEER. DNA for the CDR3: TGCGCCAGCAGCCCTGGGGGGGCCCGAGAGACCCAGTACTTC. It translates to CASSPGGARETQYF.

CDR3 region: CASSEGLAARQYF. CDR3 in DNA: TGTGCCAGCAGTGAAGGTCTAGCGGCTAGGCAGTACTTC. V gene TRBV6-1 combines with J gene TRBJ2-7, with TRBD2 identical over 7 bases. Germline V gene lookup returns CDR1 MNHNS and CDR2 SASEGT. This CDR3 contains 13 residues. After removal of 1 base from V and 9 bases from J, the junction contained 6 bases not matched to a gene.

This rearrangement joins TRBV5-5 to TRBJ2-3; TRBD2 matches 10 bases. The V gene's germline CDR1 is SGHKS and CDR2 YYEKEE (reference sequence). The CDR3 spans 15 residues. V shed 2 bases, J shed 7 bases, and the junction held 7 bases outside the gene matches. For the CDR3, the DNA is TGTGCCAGCAGCTTTCAACTAGCGGGGACGAATACGCAGTATTTT. Its protein is CASSFQLAGTNTQYF.

This chain uses TRBV7-6 with TRBJ2-1, with 11 bases fitting TRBD1. The trim removed 6 bases at V and 0 bases at J, leaving 13 bases unmatched. The CDR3 loop spans 19 amino acids. Per germline, CDR1 SGHVS and CDR2 FNYEAQ. The CDR3: CASSSLPGQGVNSYNEQFF. CDR3 sequence (DNA): TGTGCCAGCAGTTCACTTCCGGGACAGGGGGTGAACTCCTACAATGAGCAGTTCTTC.

V and J are TRBV2 and TRBJ1-6; TRBD1 matches at 8 bases. The CDR3 covers 12 residues. Germline trimming cut 6 bases from V and 9 bases from J; bases unmatched to any gene: 1. The germline V gene encodes CDR1 SNHLY and CDR2 FYNNEI. The CDR3 here is CASSGTGSPLHF. In DNA form, the CDR3 reads TGTGCCAGCAGCGGGACAGGTTCACCCCTCCACTTT.

The V gene is TRBV19, the J gene TRBJ1-6; D gene ambiguous. V was pared by 2 bases and J by 7 bases, with 9 bases between. The CDR3 spans 14 residues. The germline gives CDR1 LNHDA, CDR2 SQIVND (reference sequence). The CDR3 DNA reads as TGTGCCAGTAGTATAAACAGCCTCAATTCACCCCTCCACTTT. It translates to CASSINSLNSPLHF.

This clone occurred once. The chain couples TRBV12-3 or TRBV12-4 to TRBJ2-7, with 7 bases aligning to TRBD1. V shed 6 bases, J shed 3 bases, and the junction held 5 bases outside the gene matches. The CDR3 extends over 13 amino acids. The CDR3 nucleotides are TGTGCCAGCAGCCTGGGACAGAACTACGAGCAGTACTTC. Its protein product is CASSLGQNYEQYF.

The V and J genes are TRBV6-2 or TRBV6-3 and TRBJ1-5; D may be TRBD1 (6 bases). The CDR3 consists of 14 residues. Between the trimmed V and J ends, which lost 2 bases and 5 bases, there was a span of 10 bases. Germline values: CDR1 MNHEY, CDR2 SVGEGT. For the CDR3, the DNA is TGTGCCAGCAGTTACCATTCAGGGGATCAGCCCCAGCATTTT. It yields the protein CASSYHSGDQPQHF.

This chain joins TRBV7-2 and TRBJ2-5; D might be TRBD1 (6 bases). There are 14 residues in the CDR3. With 3 bases removed from V and 2 bases from J, the gap between germline ends came to 10 bases. Germline V gives CDR1 SGHTA, CDR2 FQGNSA. CDR3 region: CASSFRGRQETQYF. In nucleotides, the CDR3 is TGTGCCAGCAGCTTCAGGGGAAGGCAAGAGACCCAGTACTTC.